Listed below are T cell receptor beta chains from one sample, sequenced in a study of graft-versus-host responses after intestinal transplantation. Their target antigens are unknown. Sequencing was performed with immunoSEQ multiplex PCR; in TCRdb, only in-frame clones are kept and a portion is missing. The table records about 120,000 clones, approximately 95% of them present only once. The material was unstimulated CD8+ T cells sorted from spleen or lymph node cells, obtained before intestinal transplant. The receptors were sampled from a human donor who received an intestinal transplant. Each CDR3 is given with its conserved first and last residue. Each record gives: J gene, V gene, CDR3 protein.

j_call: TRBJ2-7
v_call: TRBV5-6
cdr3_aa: CASSYGLAPTYEQYF

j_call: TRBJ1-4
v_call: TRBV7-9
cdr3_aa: CASSLAGLNEKLFF

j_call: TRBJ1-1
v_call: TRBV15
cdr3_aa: CATSLTGQGPNTEAFF

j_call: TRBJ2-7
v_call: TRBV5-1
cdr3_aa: CASSLGQLYEQYF

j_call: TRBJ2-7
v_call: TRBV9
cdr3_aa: CASSVGQGAYEQYF

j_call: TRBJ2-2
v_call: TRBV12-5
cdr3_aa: CASGLTVFTPPRFENTGELFF

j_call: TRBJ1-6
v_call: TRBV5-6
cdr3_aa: CASSLGQPRAYSPLHF

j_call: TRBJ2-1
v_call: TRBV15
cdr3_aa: CATSRGRGLADNEQFF

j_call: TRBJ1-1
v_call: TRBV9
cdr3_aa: CASSVYDRGQAFF

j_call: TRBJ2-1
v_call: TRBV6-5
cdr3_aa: CASSYAGTNEQFF

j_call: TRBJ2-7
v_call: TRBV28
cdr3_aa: CASSWGSSYEQYF

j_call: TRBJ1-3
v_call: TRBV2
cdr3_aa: CASKEESSGNTIYF

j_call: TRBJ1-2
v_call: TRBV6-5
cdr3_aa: CASSYVHRGDGYTF

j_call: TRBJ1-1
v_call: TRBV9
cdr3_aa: CASSPRQGLNTEAFF

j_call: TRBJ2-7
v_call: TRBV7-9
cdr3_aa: CASSPPGQGGYEQYF

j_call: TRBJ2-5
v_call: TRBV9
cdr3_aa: CASSGTGVGETQYF

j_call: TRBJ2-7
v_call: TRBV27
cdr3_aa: CASSPGYYEQYF

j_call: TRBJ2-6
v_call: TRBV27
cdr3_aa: CASSLISSGANVLTF

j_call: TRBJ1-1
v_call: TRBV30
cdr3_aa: CAWSQWNTEAFF

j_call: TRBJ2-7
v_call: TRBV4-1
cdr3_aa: CASSQDFAGDSTSYHYYEQYF

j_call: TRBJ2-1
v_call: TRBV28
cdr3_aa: CASSLFPLAGENEQFF

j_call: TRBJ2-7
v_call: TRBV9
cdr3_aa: CASSVVGDASYEQYF

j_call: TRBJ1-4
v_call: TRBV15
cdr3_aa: CATSPPGSYEKLFF

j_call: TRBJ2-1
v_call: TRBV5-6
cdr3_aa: CASSFYRVDLYNEQFF

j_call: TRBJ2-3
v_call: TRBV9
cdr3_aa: CASSVESADTQYF

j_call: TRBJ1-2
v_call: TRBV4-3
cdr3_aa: CASSQDGGSNYGYTF

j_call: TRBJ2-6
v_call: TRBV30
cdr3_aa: CAWSVGVGAGANVLTF

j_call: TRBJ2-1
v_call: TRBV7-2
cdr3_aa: CASSSGDRTSGRSNEQFF

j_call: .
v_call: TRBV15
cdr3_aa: CATSRESGGHNEQFF

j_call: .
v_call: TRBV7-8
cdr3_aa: CASSPGLGFGYEQYF

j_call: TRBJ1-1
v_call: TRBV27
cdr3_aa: CASSPDTTLRTEAFF

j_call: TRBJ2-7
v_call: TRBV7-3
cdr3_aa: CASSSRTGYEQYF

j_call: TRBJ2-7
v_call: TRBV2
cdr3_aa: CASRDDSGLAGPSFSYEQYF

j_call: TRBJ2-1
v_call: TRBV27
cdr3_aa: CASSSGGWRERNNEQFF